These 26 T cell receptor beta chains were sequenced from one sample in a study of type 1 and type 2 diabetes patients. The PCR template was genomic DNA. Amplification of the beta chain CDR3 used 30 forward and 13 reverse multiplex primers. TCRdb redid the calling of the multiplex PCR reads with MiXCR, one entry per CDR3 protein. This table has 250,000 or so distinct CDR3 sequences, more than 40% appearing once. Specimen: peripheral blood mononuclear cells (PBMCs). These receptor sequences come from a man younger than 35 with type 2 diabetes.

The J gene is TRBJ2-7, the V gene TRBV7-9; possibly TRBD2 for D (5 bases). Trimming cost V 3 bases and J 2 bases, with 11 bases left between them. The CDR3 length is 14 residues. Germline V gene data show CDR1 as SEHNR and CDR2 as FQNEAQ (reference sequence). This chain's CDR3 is CASSFSGGPYEQYF. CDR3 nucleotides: TGTGCCAGCAGCTTCAGCGGAGGTCCCTACGAGCAGTACTTC. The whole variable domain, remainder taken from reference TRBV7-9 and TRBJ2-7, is DTGVSQNPRHKITKRGQNVTFRCDPISEHNRLYWYRQTLGQGPEFLTYFQNEAQLEKSRLLSDRFSAERPKGSFSTLEIQRTEQGDSAMYLCASSFSGGPYEQYFGPGTRLTVT.

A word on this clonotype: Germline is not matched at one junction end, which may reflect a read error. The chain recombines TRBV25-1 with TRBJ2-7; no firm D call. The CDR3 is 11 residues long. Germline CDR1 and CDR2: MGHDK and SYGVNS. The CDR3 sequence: CASSEFVEQYF. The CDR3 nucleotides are TGCGCCAGCAGTGAGTTCGTCGAGCAGTACTTC.

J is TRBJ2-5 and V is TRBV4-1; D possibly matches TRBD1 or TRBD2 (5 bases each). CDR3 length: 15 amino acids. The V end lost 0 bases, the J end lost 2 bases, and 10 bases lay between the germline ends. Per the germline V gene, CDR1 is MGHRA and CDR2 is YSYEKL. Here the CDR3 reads CASSQEGRRQETQYF. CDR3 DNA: TGCGCCAGCAGCCAAGAGGGACGGAGACAAGAGACCCAGTACTTC.

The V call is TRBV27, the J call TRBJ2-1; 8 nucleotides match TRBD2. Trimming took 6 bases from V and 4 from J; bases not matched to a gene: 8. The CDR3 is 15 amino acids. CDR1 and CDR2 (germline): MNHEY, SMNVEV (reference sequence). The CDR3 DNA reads TGTGCCAGCAGGGGGATGCCGGGAGGGTACAATGAGCAGTTCTTC. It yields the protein CASRGMPGGYNEQFF.

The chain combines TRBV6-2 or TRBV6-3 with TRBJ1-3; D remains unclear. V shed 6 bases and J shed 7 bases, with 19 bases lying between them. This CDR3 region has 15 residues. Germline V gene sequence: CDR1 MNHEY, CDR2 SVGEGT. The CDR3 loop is CASRGTGLKGNTIYF. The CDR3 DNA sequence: TGTGCCAGCAGAGGCACTGGACTGAAGGGCAACACCATATATTTT.

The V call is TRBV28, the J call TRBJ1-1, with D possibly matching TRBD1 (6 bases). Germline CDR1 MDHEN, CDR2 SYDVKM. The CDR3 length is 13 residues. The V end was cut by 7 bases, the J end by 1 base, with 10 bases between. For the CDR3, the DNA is TGTGCCAGCAAAGGAGGGGGGAACACTGAAGCTTTCTTT. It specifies CASKGGGNTEAFF.

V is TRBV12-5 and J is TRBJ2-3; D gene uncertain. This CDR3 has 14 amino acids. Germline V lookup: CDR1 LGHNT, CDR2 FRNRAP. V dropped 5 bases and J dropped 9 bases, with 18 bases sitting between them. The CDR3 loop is CASGLDPGLRTQYF. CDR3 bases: TGTGCTAGTGGTCTTGATCCGGGCCTTCGGACGCAGTATTTT.

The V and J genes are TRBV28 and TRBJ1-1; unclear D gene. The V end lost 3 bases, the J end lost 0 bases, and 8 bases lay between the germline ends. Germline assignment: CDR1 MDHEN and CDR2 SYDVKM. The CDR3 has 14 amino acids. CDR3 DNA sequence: TGTGCCAGCAGTTTGCCCGGATTGAACACTGAAGCTTTCTTT. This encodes CASSLPGLNTEAFF.

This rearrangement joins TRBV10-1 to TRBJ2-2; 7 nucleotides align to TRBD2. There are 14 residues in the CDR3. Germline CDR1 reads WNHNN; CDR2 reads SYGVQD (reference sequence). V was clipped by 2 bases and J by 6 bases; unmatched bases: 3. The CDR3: CASSEGGSPGELFF. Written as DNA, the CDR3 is TGCGCCAGCAGTGAGGGCGGGAGCCCCGGGGAGCTGTTTTTT.

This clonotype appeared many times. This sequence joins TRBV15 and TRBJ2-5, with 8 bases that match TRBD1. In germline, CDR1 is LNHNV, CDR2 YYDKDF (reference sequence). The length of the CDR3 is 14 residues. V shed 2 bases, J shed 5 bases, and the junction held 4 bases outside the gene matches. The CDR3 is CATSRPRTGETQYF. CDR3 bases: TGTGCCACCAGCAGACCCCGGACAGGGGAGACCCAGTACTTC.

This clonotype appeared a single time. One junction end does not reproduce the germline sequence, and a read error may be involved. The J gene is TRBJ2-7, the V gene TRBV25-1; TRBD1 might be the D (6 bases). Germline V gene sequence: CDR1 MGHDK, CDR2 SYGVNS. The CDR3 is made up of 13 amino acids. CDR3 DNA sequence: TGTGCCAGCAGACAGGGTAGGGCTTACGTGCAGTACTTC. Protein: CASRQGRAYVQYF.

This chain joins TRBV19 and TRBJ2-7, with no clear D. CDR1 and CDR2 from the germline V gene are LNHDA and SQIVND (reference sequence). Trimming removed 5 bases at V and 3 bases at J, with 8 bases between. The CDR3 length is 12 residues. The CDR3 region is CASSPNLYEQYF. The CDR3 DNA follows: TGTGCCAGTAGTCCGAACCTCTACGAGCAGTACTTC.

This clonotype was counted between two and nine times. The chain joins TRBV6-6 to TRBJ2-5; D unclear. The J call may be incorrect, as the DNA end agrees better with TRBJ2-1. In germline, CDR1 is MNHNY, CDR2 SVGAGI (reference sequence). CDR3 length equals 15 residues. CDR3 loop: CASSEPLRVNNEQFF. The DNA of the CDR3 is TGTGCCAGCAGTGAACCTCTCCGGGTGAACAATGAGCAGTTCTTC.

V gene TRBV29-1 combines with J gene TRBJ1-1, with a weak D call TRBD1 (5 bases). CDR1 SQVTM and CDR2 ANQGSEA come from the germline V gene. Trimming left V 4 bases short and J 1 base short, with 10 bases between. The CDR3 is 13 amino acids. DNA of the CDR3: TGCAGCGTTGTGGGGGGTGCGAACACTGAAGCTTTCTTT. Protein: CSVVGGANTEAFF.

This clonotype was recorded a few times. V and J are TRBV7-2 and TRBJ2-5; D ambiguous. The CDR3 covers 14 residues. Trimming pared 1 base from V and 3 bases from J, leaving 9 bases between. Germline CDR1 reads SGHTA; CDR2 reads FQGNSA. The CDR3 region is CASSLDPGEETQYF. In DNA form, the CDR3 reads TGTGCCAGCAGCTTAGATCCTGGGGAAGAGACCCAGTACTTC.

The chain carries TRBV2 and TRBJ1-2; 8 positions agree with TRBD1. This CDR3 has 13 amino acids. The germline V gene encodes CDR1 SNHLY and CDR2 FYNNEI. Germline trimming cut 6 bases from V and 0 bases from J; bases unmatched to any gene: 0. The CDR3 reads CASRGQANYGYTF. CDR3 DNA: TGTGCCAGCAGGGGACAGGCTAACTATGGCTACACCTTC.

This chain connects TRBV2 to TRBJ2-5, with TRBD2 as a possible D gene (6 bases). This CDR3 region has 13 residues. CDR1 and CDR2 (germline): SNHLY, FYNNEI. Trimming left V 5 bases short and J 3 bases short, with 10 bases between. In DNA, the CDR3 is TGTGCCAGCAGTCGGGAGACAGAAGAGACCCAGTACTTC. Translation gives CASSRETEETQYF.

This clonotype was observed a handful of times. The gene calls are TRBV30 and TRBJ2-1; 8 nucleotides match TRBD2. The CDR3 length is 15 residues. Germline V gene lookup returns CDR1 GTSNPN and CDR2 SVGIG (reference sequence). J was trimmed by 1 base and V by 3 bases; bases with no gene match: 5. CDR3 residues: CAWRWLAGSYNEQFF. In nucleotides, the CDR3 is TGTGCCTGGAGATGGTTAGCGGGATCCTACAATGAGCAGTTCTTC.

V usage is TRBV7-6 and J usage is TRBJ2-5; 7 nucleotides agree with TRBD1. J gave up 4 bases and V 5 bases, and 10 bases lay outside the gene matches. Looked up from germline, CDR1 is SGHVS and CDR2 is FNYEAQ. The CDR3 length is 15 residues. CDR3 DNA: TGTGCCAGCAGCCGCCAGACAGGGATCCTAGAGACCCAGTACTTC. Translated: CASSRQTGILETQYF.

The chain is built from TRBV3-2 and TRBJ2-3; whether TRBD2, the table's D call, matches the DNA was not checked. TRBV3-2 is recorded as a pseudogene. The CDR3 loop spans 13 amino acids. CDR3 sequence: CASGQSLADTQYF. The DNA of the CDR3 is TGTGCCAGCGGGCAGTCCCTAGCAGATACGCAGTATTTT.

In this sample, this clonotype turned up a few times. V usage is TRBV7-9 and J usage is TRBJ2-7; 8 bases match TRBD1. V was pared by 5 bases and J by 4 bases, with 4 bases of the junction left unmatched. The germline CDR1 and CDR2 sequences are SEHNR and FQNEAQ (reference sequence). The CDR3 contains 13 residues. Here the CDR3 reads CASSHGQGYEQYF. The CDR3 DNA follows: TGTGCCAGCAGCCATGGACAGGGTTACGAGCAGTACTTC.

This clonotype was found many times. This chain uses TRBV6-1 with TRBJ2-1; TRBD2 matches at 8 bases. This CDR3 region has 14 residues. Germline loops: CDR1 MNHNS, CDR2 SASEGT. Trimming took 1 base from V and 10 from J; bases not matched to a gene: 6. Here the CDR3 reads CASSEGSGASEQFF. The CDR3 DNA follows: TGTGCCAGCAGTGAAGGTAGCGGGGCCTCGGAGCAGTTCTTC.

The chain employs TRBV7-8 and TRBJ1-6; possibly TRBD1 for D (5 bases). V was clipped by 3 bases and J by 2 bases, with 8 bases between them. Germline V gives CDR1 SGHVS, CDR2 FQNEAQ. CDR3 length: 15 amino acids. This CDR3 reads CASSLGRTYNSPLHF. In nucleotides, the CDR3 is TGTGCCAGCAGCTTGGGACGGACCTATAATTCACCCCTCCACTTT.

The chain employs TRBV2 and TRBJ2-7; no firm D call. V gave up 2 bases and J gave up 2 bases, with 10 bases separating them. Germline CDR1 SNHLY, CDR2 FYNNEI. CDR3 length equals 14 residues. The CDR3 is CASSELWGPYEQYF. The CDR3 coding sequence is TGTGCCAGCAGTGAACTATGGGGTCCCTACGAGCAGTACTTC.

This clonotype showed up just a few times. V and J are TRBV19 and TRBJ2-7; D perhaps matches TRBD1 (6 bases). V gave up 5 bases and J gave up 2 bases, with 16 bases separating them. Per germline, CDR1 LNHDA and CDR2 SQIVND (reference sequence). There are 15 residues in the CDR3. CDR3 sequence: CASSETGTLAYEQYF. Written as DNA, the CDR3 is TGTGCCAGTAGTGAGACCGGGACACTTGCCTACGAGCAGTACTTC.

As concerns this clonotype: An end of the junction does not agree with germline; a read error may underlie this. The chain's CDR3 is CATSREVGSGTNVLTF. CDR3 sequence (DNA): TGTGCCACCAGCAGAGAAGTCGGTTCTGGGACCAACGTCCTGACTTTC. The J gene is TRBJ2-6, the V gene TRBV15; unclear D gene. CDR3 size: 16 residues. Germline V gene data show CDR1 as LNHNV and CDR2 as YYDKDF (reference sequence).